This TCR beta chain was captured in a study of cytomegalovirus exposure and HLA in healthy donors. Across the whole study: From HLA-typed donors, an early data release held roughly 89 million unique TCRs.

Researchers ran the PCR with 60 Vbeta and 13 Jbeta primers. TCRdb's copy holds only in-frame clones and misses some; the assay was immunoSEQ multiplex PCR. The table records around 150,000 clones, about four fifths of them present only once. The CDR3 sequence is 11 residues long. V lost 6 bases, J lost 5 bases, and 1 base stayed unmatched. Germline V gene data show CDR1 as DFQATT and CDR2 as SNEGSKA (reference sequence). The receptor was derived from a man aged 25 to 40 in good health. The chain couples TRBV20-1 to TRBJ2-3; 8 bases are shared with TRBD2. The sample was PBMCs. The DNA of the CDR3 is TGCAGTGCGGGACTAGTAGATACGCAGTATTTT. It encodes CSAGLVDTQYF.